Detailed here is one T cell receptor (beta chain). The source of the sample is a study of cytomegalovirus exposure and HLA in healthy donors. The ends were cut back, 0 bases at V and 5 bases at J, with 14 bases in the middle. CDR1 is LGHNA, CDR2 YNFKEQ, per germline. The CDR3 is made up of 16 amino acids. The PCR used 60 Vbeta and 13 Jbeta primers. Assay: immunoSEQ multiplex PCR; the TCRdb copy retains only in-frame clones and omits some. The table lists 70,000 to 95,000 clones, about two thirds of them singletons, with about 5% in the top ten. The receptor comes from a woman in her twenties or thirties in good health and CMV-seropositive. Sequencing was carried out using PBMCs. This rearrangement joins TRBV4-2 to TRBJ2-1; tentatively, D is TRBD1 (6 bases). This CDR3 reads CASSQEGGRDDNEQFF. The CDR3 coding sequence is TGTGCCAGCAGCCAAGAAGGGGGTAGGGACGACAATGAGCAGTTCTTC.